Included here is one T cell receptor beta chain sequence, with context. This clonotype has just one count. Its antigen remains undetermined. Base-call qualities are not available, and no considerably larger clone is one nucleotide away. Libraries came from PCR. Sequenced on an Illumina HiSeq 2500. To reduce PCR and sequencing biases, unique molecular identifiers were incorporated into the TCR beta cDNA libraries. Per 1 to 10 million input T cells, approximately 500,000 cDNA molecules were obtained, such that each molecule approximated one T cell. The patient libraries were prepared and sequenced using the same protocol as the earlier healthy control dataset. Samples belonging to the same batch were prepared together, multiplexed and sequenced on a shared HiSeq lane. Regarding the original processing steps: Raw barcoded reads were processed with MIGEC, discarding single-read molecular identifier groups before consensus assembly and CDR3 extraction. VDJtools was used for post-analysis of the clonotype tables, and diversity was normalized by down-sampling every dataset to the size of the smallest sample. Repertoire overlap clustering matched CDR3 amino acid but not nucleotide sequences to correct batch-related cross-sample contamination. The public reads were reanalyzed by TCRdb: fastp trimming at Q25, MiXCR alignment, in-frame beta chains only. A single entry per CDR3 protein holds the most common genes and DNA from its merged rows. The V and J calls and clone size come from TCRdb's table, not from the authors' own analysis. This sample holds 750,000 to 950,000 distinct CDR3 sequences; roughly half were observed only once. The ten largest make up 4% to 5.5% of the sample.

To demonstrate the VDJtools post-analysis software, the study profiled TCR beta repertoires from the peripheral blood of about a dozen young patients with multiple sclerosis. The patients with multiple sclerosis were children and adolescents between roughly 6 and 16 years of age. This sample is drawn from a study of post-analysis software for immune sequencing data (dated by TCRdb to about 2015). About the study as a whole: Relapsing-remitting, secondary progressive and progressive-relapsing multiple sclerosis were recorded as disease courses, and subtype annotation was lacking for some patients. The patient repertoires were set against about eleven previously published healthy control repertoires from donors whose ages ranged from roughly 6 to 25 years. A subset of samples was prepared in parallel using single-end sample barcoding, then pooled and co-amplified after Illumina adapter ligation. Findings and caveats that apply to the study as a whole: Multiple sclerosis patients had significantly lower normalized Chao1 diversity than controls, a result that suggests substantial peripheral T-cell clonal expansion. Strong co-clustering of samples prepared in the same batch was shown by direct clustering with F measure, prompting a batch-effect correction. Significantly higher frequencies in patients than in controls were found for about five TRBV segments, including TRBV5-6, TRBV5-1 and TRBV20-1. The multiple sclerosis patient group was slightly younger than the control group.

The germline V end is reduced by 6 bases and the J end by 5 bases; junction bases left unmatched: 7. The germline V gene (reference sequence) gives CDR1 as DFQATT and CDR2 as SNEGSKA. Counted from cysteine to phenylalanine, this CDR3 has 14 amino acids. Just CDR3 DNA is preserved here, 42 bases in frame from base 1. This clonotype was sampled from a girl aged 10 to 17 with multiple sclerosis. The sequenced material came from blood. This chain joins TRBV20-1 to TRBJ1-6; 7 nucleotides in the junction match TRBD1. The bases are TGCAGTGCAGCCGGACAGGTCGATAATTCACCCCTCCACTTT. Translated, it reads CSAAGQVDNSPLHF.